The 18 T cell receptor beta chains presented below share a single source sample, sequenced in a study of T cell responses to AZD1222 COVID-19 vaccine. TCRdb's copy holds only in-frame clones and misses some; the assay was immunoSEQ multiplex PCR. The sample lists about 81,000 clones, around nine tenths occurring once. Sample: peripheral blood, taken 28 days after the second AZD1222 dose. These receptors were collected from an adult who received the AZD1222 COVID-19 vaccine.

This chain uses TRBV19 with TRBJ1-1, with D perhaps TRBD1 (5 bases). Germline V gene sequence: CDR1 LNHDA, CDR2 SQIVND (reference sequence). The V end lost 5 bases, the J end lost 0 bases, and 16 bases lay between the germline ends. The CDR3 is 16 amino acids. CDR3 protein: CASSPRGAVVNTEAFF. DNA of the CDR3: TGTGCCAGTAGTCCCCGCGGGGCGGTGGTGAACACTGAAGCTTTCTTT.

V gene TRBV28 combines with J gene TRBJ1-3; 7 bases align to TRBD1. J gave up 3 bases and V 4 bases, and 9 bases lay outside the gene matches. The CDR3 covers 16 residues. The V gene's germline CDR1 is MDHEN and CDR2 SYDVKM. The CDR3 DNA reads TGTGCCAGCAGTTCCCGTTACAGGGGTGGTGGAAACACCATATATTTT. The encoded protein is CASSSRYRGGGNTIYF.

The chain uses TRBV10-1 and TRBJ1-1, with D unresolved. This CDR3 comprises 14 residues. Trimming stripped 3 bases from V and 8 bases from J, with 16 bases between. Germline CDR1 reads WNHNN; CDR2 reads SYGVQD (reference sequence). The CDR3 nucleotides read TGCGCCAGCAGTGACGGGCGGAACGGCATCGAAGCTTTCTTT. Protein product: CASSDGRNGIEAFF.

The J gene is TRBJ2-2, the V gene TRBV7-2; 7 positions agree with TRBD1. Germline CDR1 is SGHTA and CDR2 is FQGNSA. J was trimmed by 4 bases and V by 3 bases; bases with no gene match: 2. This CDR3 has 14 amino acids. In DNA form, the CDR3 reads TGTGCCAGCAGCTTGGGACAGCTCACCGGGGAGCTGTTTTTT. Protein sequence: CASSLGQLTGELFF.

The chain carries TRBV28 and TRBJ1-1; D not certain. Trimming stripped 5 bases from V and 4 bases from J, with 14 bases between. The CDR3 sequence is 14 residues long. Looked up from germline, CDR1 is MDHEN and CDR2 is SYDVKM. DNA of the CDR3: TGTGCCAGCAGTGAGGCCACAGAGAGCACTGAAGCTTTCTTT. This gives the protein CASSEATESTEAFF.

This chain joins TRBV2 and TRBJ1-1; 7 bases match TRBD1. CDR3 length: 16 residues. In germline, CDR1 is SNHLY, CDR2 FYNNEI. The junction had 11 bases not matched to a gene; V was cut back by 7 bases and J by 0 bases. The CDR3 reads CASTREAGGMNTEAFF. The CDR3 coding sequence is TGTGCCAGCACCAGGGAGGCAGGGGGAATGAACACTGAAGCTTTCTTT.

The V call is TRBV18, the J call TRBJ1-1; D possibly corresponds to TRBD1 (5 bases). Germline V CDR1 and CDR2: KGHSH, LQKENI. This CDR3 has 13 amino acids. Trimming removed 6 bases at V and 3 bases at J, with 11 bases between. The CDR3 sequence is CASSQGRDTEAFF. The CDR3 nucleotides read TGTGCCAGCTCCCAGGGTCGCGACACTGAAGCTTTCTTT. The full variable domain, rest sourced from reference TRBV18 and TRBJ1-1, is NAGVMQNPRHLVRRRGQEARLRCSPMKGHSHVYWYRQLPEEGLKFMVYLQKENIIDESGMPKERFSAEFPKEGPSILRIQQVVRGDSAAYFCASSQGRDTEAFFGQGTRLTVV.

This sequence joins TRBV12-3 or TRBV12-4 and TRBJ1-5; D unresolved. The V end lost 3 bases, the J end lost 7 bases, and 10 bases lay between the germline ends. CDR3 length: 13 amino acids. CDR3 residues: CASSFAGNQPQHF. The CDR3 coding sequence is TGTGCCAGCAGTTTTGCGGGTAACCAGCCCCAGCATTTT.

In its sample, this clone ranks as medium-sized (0.01 to 0.1%). This specimen includes other DNA sequences encoding the same CDR3. The chain links TRBV11-2 to TRBJ2-1; D uncertain. Germline-derived CDR1 and CDR2 are SGHAT and FQNNGV. CDR3 length: 12 residues. Trimming took off 0 bases at V and 6 bases at J, with 3 bases between the two ends. The CDR3 nucleotides read TGTGCCAGCAGCTTAGATCGCAATGAGCAGTTCTTC. Protein: CASSLDRNEQFF. The complete variable domain, with remaining parts taken from reference TRBV11-2 and TRBJ2-1, reads EAGVAQSPRYKIIEKRQSVAFWCNPISGHATLYWYQQILGQGPKLLIQFQNNGVVDDSQLPKDRFSAERLKGVDSTLKIQPAKLEDSAVYLCASSLDRNEQFFGPGTRLTVL.

The rearrangement links TRBV24-1 to TRBJ2-3; the D is unclear. Germline CDR1 is KGHDR and CDR2 is SFDVKD. The V end was cut by 0 bases, the J end by 11 bases, with 5 bases between. This CDR3 comprises 11 residues. The CDR3 reads CATSDLSWQYF. CDR3 coding DNA: TGTGCCACCAGTGATTTGAGTTGGCAGTATTTT.

The chain couples TRBV29-1 to TRBJ1-5; perhaps TRBD1 as D (5 bases). Germline lookup yields CDR1 SQVTM and CDR2 ANQGSEA. The CDR3 is 12 amino acids. Trimming removed 6 bases from V and 6 bases from J, with 12 bases in between. The CDR3 DNA follows: TGCAGCGTCGGGGGGGGTGGTCAGCCCCAGCATTTT. This translates into CSVGGGGQPQHF.

The gene calls are TRBV4-2 and TRBJ1-4; possibly TRBD1 for D (5 bases). Germline-derived CDR1 and CDR2 are LGHNA and YNFKEQ. CDR3 length: 15 residues. The V end was cut by 1 base, the J end by 0 bases, with 6 bases between. This CDR3 is CASSQGQTTNEKLFF. The CDR3 DNA reads as TGTGCCAGCAGCCAAGGACAGACAACTAATGAAAAACTGTTTTTT.

The V and J genes are TRBV10-3 and TRBJ1-1; D remains unclear. V lost 1 base to trimming and J lost 0 bases, with 3 bases between them. Germline CDR1 and CDR2: ENHRY and SYGVKD. The CDR3 loop spans 13 amino acids. CDR3 region: CAISEFMNTEAFF. In DNA form, the CDR3 reads TGTGCCATCAGTGAGTTTATGAACACTGAAGCTTTCTTT.

The gene calls are TRBV6-5 and TRBJ1-1, with D unclear. Looked up from germline, CDR1 is MNHEY and CDR2 is SVGAGI. The CDR3 runs to 12 residues. Trimming removed 7 bases at V and 0 bases at J, with 6 bases between. The CDR3: CASNTVNTEAFF. In DNA form, the CDR3 reads TGTGCCAGCAACACGGTGAACACTGAAGCTTTCTTT.

The chain joins TRBV2 to TRBJ2-7; D gene unclear. The CDR3 has 14 residues. The germline gives CDR1 SNHLY, CDR2 FYNNEI. V dropped 1 base and J dropped 6 bases, with 13 bases sitting between them. CDR3 region: CASSEGATRGEQYF. The CDR3 DNA follows: TGTGCCAGCAGTGAAGGGGCAACCCGTGGCGAGCAGTACTTC.

The chain joins TRBV19 to TRBJ2-6; D not certain. This CDR3 comprises 14 residues. Trimming shortened V by 8 bases and J by 0 bases, and 8 bases separated the two germline ends. Germline CDR1 reads LNHDA; CDR2 reads SQIVND (reference sequence). In DNA, the CDR3 is TGTGCCAGTTCCGGGTTCTCTGGGGCCAACGTCCTGACTTTC. This translates into CASSGFSGANVLTF.

The rearrangement joins TRBV19 to TRBJ1-1; D is unresolved. The CDR3 is 13 amino acids. V was pared by 0 bases and J by 4 bases, with 6 bases between. Germline V gives CDR1 LNHDA, CDR2 SQIVND (reference sequence). CDR3 sequence: CASSIEWGTEAFF. CDR3 nucleotide sequence: TGTGCCAGTAGTATAGAGTGGGGCACTGAAGCTTTCTTT.

The chain uses TRBV7-8 and TRBJ2-3; the D is unclear. Trimming left V 5 bases short and J 2 bases short, with 11 bases between. The CDR3 spans 14 residues. CDR1 and CDR2 from the germline V gene are SGHVS and FQNEAQ. The CDR3 DNA reads as TGTGCCAGCAGCAAGACATCGTACACAGATACGCAGTATTTT. Encoded protein: CASSKTSYTDTQYF.